This T cell receptor (beta chain) was sequenced for a study of technical replicates of blood from several donors. TCRdb's copy holds only in-frame clones and misses some; the assay was immunoSEQ multiplex PCR. This sample has around 79,000 clones, with more than 90% found just once. The CDR3 runs 12 residues. V lost 1 base, J lost 9 bases, and 8 bases lay in between. The V gene's germline CDR1 is SGHRS and CDR2 YFSETQ. The clonotype comes from a human donor in good health. Some clones in this sample may be carry-over from other donors' samples. The gene calls are TRBV5-1 and TRBJ2-1, with D possibly being TRBD1 (6 bases). The specimen was T cells isolated from PBMCs. The CDR3 reads CASSLTGSEQFF. For the CDR3, the DNA is TGCGCCAGCAGCTTGACAGGGAGTGAGCAGTTCTTC. The whole variable domain, filled in from reference TRBV5-1 and TRBJ2-1, reads KAGVTQTPRYLIKTRGQQVTLSCSPISGHRSVSWYQQTPGQGLQFLFEYFSETQRNKGNFPGRFSGRQFSNSRSEMNVSTLELGDSALYLCASSLTGSEQFFGPGTRLTVL.